This TCR beta chain was documented in a study of beta chain features in type 1 diabetes. The germline V gene has CDR1 KGHSH and CDR2 LQKENI. The ends were cut back, 3 bases at V and 9 bases at J, with 12 bases in the middle. This CDR3 is built from 13 residues. Findings of the study overall: Moderately but significantly shorter TCRB CDR3s were found in Type 1 diabetes patients in all four CD4+ subsets. Since sequencing was performed on cDNA, cells with high TCR expression could be over-represented.

About this clone itself: The antigen remains unidentified.

The study reverse transcribed the entire isolated RNA, so it sequenced expressed TCRB transcripts. Some clones are missing from TCRdb's copy, which holds only in-frame ones; the method was immunoSEQ multiplex PCR. The sample has around 26,000 clones, more than 65% seen once. This rearrangement joins TRBV18 to TRBJ2-1, with D uncertain. Sequencing was performed on stem cell memory CD4+ T cells from blood. This receptor was obtained from a woman aged 40 to 50 with type 1 diabetes. In DNA form, the CDR3 reads TGTGCCAGCTCACCCCTCCGGGTGCGTGAGCAGTTCTTC. This encodes CASSPLRVREQFF.